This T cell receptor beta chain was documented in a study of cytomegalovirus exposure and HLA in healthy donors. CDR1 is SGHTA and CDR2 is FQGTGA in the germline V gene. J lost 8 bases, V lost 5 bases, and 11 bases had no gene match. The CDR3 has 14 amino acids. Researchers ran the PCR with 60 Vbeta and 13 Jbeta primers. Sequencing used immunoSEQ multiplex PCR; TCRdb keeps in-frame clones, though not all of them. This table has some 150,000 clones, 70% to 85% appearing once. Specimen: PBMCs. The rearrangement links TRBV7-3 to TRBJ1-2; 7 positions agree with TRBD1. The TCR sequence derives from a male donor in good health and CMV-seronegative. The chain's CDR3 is CASSPEGGAYGYTF. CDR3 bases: TGTGCCAGCAGCCCCGAAGGGGGCGCGTACGGCTACACCTTC.